This paragraph reports one T cell receptor (beta chain). Its antigen is unknown. The junction and the germline gene differ at one end; a read error may be behind it. This sample was included in a study of cytotoxic CD8 clonotypes in ibrutinib-treated CLL. Study summary: Response was recorded as partial in some 25 patients and complete in 2; at median around 70 months, approximately 15 remained remitted and about 12 had progressed. Study-wide results and limits: Baseline levels of clonality went above those of age-matched healthy donors and moved with circulating CD8+ T-cell counts.

Here immunoSEQ multiplex PCR was the method, and the copy in TCRdb shows in-frame clones only, minus some. The repertoire holds nearly 300,000 clones, roughly 76% seen once, with approximately 5.6% in the top ten. The material was PBMCs, obtained at disease progression, from a patient treated with ibrutinib. This sequence was found in a human donor with chronic lymphocytic leukemia.

The CDR3 region is CASSLVGSHEQYF. The DNA for the CDR3 is TGCGCCAGCAGCTTGGTTGGCTCCCACGAGCAGTACTTC. The chain links TRBV5-1 to TRBJ2-7, with no clear D. CDR1 is SGHRS, CDR2 YFSETQ, per germline. The CDR3 is made up of 13 amino acids.